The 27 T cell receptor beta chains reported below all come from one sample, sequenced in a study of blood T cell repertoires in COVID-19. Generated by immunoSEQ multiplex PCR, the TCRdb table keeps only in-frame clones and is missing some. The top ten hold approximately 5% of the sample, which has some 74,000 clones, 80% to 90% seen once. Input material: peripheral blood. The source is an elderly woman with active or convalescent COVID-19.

The CDR3 DNA sequence: TGTGCCAGCAGCTTAGGAGGGGGACTAGCGGGCGGGGAGCTGTTTTTT. Its protein is CASSLGGGLAGGELFF. This chain connects TRBV7-8 to TRBJ2-2; 12 bases agree with TRBD2. This CDR3 region has 16 residues. With V trimmed by 1 base and J by 7 bases, 4 bases remained unmatched. Per germline, CDR1 SGHVS and CDR2 FQNEAQ.

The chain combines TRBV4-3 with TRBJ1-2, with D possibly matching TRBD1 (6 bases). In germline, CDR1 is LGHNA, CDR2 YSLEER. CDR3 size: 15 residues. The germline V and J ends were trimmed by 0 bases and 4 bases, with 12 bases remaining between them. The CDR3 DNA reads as TGCGCCAGCAGCCAAGATTGGGGGGGGGCCTATGGCTACACCTTC. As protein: CASSQDWGGAYGYTF.

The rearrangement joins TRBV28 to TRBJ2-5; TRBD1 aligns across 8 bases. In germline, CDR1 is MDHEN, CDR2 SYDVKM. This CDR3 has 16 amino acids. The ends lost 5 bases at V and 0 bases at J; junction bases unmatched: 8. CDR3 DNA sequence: TGTGCCAGCAGTCCCGGGGACAGGCCGTACCAAGAGACCCAGTACTTC. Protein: CASSPGDRPYQETQYF. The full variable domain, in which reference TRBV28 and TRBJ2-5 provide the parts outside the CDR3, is DVKVTQSSRYLVKRTGEKVFLECVQDMDHENMFWYRQDPGLGLRLIYFSYDVKMKEKGDIPEGYSVSREKKERFSLILESASTNQTSMYLCASSPGDRPYQETQYFGPGTRLLVL.

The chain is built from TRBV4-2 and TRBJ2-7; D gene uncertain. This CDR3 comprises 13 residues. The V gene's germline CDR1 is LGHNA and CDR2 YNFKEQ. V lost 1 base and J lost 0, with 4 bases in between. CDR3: CASSQVNSYEQYF. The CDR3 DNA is TGTGCCAGCAGCCAAGTAAACTCCTACGAGCAGTACTTC.

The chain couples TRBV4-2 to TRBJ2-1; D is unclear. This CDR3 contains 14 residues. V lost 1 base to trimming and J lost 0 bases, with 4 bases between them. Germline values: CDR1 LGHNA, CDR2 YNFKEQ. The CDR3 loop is CASSQGSSYNEQFF. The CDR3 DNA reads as TGTGCCAGCAGCCAAGGGAGCTCCTACAATGAGCAGTTCTTC.

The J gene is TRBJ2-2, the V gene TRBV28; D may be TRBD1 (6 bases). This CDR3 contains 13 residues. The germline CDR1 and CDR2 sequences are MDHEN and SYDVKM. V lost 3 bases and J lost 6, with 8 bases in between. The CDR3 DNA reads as TGTGCCAGCAGTTTGGGGGCGCCCGGGGAGCTGTTTTTT. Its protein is CASSLGAPGELFF.

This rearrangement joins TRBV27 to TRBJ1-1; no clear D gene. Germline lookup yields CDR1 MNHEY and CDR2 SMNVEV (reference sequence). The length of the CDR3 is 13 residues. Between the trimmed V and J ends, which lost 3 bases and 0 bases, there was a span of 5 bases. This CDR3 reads CASSFTVNTEAFF. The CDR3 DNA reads TGTGCCAGCAGTTTCACGGTGAACACTGAAGCTTTCTTT.

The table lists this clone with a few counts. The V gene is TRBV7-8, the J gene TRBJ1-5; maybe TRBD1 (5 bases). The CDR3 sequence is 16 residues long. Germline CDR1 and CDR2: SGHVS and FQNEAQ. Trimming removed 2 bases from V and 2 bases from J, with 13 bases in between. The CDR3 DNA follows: TGTGCCAGCAGCTTAACAGGAATAGTCGGCAATCAGCCCCAGCATTTT. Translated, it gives CASSLTGIVGNQPQHF.

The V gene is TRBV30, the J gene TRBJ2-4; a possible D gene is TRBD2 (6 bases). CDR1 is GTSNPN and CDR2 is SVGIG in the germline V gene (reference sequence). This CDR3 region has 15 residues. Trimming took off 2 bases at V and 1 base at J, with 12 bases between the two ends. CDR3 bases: TGTGCCTGGAGTTCCGGGGGTAACGCCAAAAACATTCAGTACTTC. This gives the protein CAWSSGGNAKNIQYF.

CDR3 in DNA: TGTGCCAGCAGCCAGACAGGGGGGGAAGCTTTCTTT. This gives the protein CASSQTGGEAFF. The chain is built from TRBV7-3 and TRBJ1-1, with 9 bases lining up with TRBD1. The V gene's germline CDR1 is SGHTA and CDR2 FQGTGA. There are 12 residues in the CDR3. J lost 8 bases, V lost 5 bases, and 3 bases had no gene match.

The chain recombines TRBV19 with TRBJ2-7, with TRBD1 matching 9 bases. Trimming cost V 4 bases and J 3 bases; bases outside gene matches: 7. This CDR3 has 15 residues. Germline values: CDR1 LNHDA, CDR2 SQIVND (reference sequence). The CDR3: CASSRSETGGYEQYF. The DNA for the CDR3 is TGTGCCAGTAGTAGAAGTGAGACAGGGGGCTACGAGCAGTACTTC.

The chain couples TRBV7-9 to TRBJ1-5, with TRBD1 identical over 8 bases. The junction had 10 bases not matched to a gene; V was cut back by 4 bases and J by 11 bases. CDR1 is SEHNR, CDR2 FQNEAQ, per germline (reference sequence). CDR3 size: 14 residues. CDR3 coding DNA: TGTGCCAGCAGCTCCGGACAGGGTGGCGCAGCCCAGCATTTT. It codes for CASSSGQGGAAQHF.

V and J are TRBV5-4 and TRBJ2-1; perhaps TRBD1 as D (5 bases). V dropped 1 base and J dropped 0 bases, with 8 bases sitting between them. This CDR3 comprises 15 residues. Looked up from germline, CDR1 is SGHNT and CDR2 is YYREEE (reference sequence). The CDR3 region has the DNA TGTGCCAGCAGCTTGAGGGGAAGCTCCTACAATGAGCAGTTCTTC. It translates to CASSLRGSSYNEQFF.

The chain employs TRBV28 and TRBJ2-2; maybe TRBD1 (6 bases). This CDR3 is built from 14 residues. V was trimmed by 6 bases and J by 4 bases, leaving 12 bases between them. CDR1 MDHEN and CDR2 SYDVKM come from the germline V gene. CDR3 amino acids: CASSPDRSTGELFF. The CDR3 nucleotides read TGTGCCAGCAGCCCGGACAGAAGCACCGGGGAGCTGTTTTTT.

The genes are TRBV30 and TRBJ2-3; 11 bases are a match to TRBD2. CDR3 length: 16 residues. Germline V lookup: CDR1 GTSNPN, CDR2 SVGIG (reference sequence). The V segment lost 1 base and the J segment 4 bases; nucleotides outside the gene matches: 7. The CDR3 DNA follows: TGTGCCTGGAGTGCACCTACTAGCGGGAGTCCAGATACGCAGTATTTT. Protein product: CAWSAPTSGSPDTQYF.

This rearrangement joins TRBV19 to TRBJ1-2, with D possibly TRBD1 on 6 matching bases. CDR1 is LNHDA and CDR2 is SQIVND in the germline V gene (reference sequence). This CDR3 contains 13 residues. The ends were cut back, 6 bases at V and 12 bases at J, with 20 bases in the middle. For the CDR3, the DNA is TGTGCCAGTAGAATCAACCAAAACCAGGGGAACACCTTC. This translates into CASRINQNQGNTF.

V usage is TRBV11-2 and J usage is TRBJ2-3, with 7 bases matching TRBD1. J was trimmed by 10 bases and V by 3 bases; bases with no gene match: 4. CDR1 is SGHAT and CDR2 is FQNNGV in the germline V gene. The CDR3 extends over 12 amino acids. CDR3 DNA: TGTGCCAGCAGCTTTGGTGACAGGGCGCAGTATTTT. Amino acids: CASSFGDRAQYF.

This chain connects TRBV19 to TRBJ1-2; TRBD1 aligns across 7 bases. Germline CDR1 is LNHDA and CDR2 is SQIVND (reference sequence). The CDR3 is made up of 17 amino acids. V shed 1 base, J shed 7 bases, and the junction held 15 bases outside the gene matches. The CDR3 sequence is CASSIGTGRGSFAGYTF. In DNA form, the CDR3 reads TGTGCCAGTAGTATAGGGACAGGCCGAGGGTCGTTCGCTGGCTACACCTTC.

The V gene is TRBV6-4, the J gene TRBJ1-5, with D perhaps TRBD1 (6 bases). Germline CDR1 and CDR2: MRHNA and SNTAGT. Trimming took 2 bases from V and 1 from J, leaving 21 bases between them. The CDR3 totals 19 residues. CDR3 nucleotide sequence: TGTGCCAGCAGTGACATTCGACAGGTTGGGTATCGGAGCAATCAGCCCCAGCATTTT. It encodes CASSDIRQVGYRSNQPQHF.

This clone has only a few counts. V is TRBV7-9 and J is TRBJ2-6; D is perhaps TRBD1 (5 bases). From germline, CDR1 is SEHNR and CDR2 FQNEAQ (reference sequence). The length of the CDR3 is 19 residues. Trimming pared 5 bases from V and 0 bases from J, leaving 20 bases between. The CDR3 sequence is CASSTIQGRESSGANVLTF. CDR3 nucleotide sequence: TGTGCCAGCAGCACCATTCAGGGCAGGGAAAGCTCTGGGGCCAACGTCCTGACTTTC.

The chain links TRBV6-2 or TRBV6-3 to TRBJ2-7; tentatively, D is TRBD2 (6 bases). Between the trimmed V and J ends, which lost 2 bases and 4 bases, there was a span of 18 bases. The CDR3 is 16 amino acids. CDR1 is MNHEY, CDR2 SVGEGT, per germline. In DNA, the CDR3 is TGTGCCAGCAGTTACACGGAGGGAGTCCCACGATACGAGCAGTACTTC. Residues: CASSYTEGVPRYEQYF.

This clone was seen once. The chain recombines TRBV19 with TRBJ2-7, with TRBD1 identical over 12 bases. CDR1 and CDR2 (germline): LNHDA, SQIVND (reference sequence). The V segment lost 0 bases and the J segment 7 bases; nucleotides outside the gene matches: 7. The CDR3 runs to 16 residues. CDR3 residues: CASSIDGGQGAREQYF. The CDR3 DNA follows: TGTGCCAGTAGTATAGATGGGGGACAGGGGGCGCGAGAGCAGTACTTC.

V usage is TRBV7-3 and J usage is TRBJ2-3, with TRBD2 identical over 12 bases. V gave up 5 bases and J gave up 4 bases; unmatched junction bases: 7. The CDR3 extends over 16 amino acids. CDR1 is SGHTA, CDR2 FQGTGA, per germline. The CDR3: CASSPLAGGRPDTQYF. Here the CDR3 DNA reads TGTGCCAGCAGCCCGCTAGCGGGGGGGCGGCCAGATACGCAGTATTTT.

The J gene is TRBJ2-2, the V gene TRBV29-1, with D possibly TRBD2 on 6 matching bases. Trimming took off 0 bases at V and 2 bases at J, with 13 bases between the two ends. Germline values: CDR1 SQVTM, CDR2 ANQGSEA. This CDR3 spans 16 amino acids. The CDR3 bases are TGCAGCGTTGAAGATTTCGGGAGCCCCAACACCGGGGAGCTGTTTTTT. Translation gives CSVEDFGSPNTGELFF.

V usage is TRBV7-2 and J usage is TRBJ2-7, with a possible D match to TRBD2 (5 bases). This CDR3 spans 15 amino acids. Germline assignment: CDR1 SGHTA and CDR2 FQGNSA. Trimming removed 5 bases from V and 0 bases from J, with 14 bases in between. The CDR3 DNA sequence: TGTGCCAGCAGCCCCCAGGCGGGCTTCTCCTACGAGCAGTACTTC. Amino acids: CASSPQAGFSYEQYF.

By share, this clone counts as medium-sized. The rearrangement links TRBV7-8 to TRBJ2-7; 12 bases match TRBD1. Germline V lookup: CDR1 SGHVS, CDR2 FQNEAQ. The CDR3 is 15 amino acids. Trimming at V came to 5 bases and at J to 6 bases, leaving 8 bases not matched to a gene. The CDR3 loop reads CASSPRGTGGSEQYF. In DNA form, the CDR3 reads TGTGCCAGCAGCCCAAGGGGGACAGGGGGCTCCGAGCAGTACTTC.

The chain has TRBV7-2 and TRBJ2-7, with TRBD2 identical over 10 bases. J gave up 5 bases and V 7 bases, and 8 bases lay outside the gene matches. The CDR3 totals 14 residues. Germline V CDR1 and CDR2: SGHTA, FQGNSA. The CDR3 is CASKPSGSPHEQYF. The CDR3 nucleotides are TGTGCCAGCAAACCTAGCGGGAGTCCCCACGAGCAGTACTTC.